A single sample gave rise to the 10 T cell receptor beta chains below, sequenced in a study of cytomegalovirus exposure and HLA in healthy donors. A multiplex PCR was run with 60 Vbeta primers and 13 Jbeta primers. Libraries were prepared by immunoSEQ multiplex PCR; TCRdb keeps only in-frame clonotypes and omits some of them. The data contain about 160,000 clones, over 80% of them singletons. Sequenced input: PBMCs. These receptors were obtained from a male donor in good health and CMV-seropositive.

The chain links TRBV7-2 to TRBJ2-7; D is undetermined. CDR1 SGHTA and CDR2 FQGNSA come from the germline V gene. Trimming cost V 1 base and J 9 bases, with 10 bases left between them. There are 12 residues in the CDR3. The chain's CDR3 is CASSLGSRRQYF. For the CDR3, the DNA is TGTGCCAGCAGCTTAGGTAGCCGGCGGCAGTACTTC.

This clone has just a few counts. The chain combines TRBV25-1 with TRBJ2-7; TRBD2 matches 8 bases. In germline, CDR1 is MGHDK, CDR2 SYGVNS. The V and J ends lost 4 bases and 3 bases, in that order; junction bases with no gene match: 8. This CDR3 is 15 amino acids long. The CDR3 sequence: CASSGTSGAFYEQYF. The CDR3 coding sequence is TGTGCCAGCAGTGGAACTAGCGGAGCCTTCTACGAGCAGTACTTC.

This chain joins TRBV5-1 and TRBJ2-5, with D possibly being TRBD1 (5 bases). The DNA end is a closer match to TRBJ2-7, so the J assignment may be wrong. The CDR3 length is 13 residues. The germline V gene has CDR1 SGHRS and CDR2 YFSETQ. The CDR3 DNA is TGCGCCAGCAGCATTGACAGCCCCTACGAGCAGTACTTC. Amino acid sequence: CASSIDSPYEQYF.

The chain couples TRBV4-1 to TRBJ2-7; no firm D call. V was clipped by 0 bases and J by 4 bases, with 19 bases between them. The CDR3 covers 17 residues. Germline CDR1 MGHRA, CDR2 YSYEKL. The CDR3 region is CASSQDFQRQKTYEQYF. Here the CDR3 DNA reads TGCGCCAGCAGCCAAGATTTCCAGCGCCAAAAAACTTACGAGCAGTACTTC.

This chain's CDR3 is CASIRGTSGNYEQYF. The CDR3 nucleotides are TGTGCCAGCATCCGAGGGACTAGTGGGAACTACGAGCAGTACTTC. The chain recombines TRBV6-6 with TRBJ2-7; 8 bases line up with TRBD2. Unmatched junction bases numbered 11, after V lost 7 bases and J lost 3 bases. Germline V gene sequence: CDR1 MNHNY, CDR2 SVGAGI (reference sequence). This CDR3 comprises 15 residues.

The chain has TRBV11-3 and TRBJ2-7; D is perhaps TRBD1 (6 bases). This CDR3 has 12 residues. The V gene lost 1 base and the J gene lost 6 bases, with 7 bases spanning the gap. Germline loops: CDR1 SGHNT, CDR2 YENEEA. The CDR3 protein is CASSLVRGEQYF. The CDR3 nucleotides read TGTGCCAGCAGCTTAGTCAGGGGCGAGCAGTACTTC.

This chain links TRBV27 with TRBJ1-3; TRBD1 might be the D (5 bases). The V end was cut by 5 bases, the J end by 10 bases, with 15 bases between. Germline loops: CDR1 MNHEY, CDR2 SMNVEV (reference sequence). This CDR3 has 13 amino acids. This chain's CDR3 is CASSPSSGLTIYF. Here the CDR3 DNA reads TGTGCCAGCAGTCCGAGTTCGGGACTGACCATATATTTT.

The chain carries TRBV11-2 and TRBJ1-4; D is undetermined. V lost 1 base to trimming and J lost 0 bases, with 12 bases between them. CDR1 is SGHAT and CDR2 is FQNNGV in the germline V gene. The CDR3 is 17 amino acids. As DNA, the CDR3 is TGTGCCAGCAGCTTAGCTGGGCCCACTGCAACTAATGAAAAACTGTTTTTT. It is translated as CASSLAGPTATNEKLFF.

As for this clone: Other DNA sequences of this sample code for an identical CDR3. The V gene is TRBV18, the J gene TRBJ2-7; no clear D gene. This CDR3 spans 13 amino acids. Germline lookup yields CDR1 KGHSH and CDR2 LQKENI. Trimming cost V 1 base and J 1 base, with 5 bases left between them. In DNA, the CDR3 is TGTGCCAGCTCACCACGCGGTTCCTACGAGCAGTACTTC. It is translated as CASSPRGSYEQYF.

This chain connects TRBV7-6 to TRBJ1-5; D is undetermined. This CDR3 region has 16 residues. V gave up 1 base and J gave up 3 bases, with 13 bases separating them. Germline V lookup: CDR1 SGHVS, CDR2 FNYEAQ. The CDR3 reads CASSLGAPTHNQPQHF. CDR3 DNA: TGTGCCAGCAGCTTAGGGGCCCCAACCCACAATCAGCCCCAGCATTTT.